A selection of T cell receptor beta chains follows, all from one sample in a study of cytomegalovirus exposure and HLA in healthy donors. Method: immunoSEQ multiplex PCR; TCRdb's copy keeps in-frame clones and lacks some. The data hold approximately 38,000 clones, with around 84% observed a single time. Specimen: PBMCs. Every receptor here comes from a woman under 30 in good health and CMV-seronegative. CDR3s include the opening cysteine and the closing phenylalanine or tryptophan. A D gene is named only where the DNA matches it firmly. Expanded clones get a size class; other rows say once, few or many, or leave the size out.

d_gene,j_gene,abundance,v_gene,CDR3aa,CDR3nt
TRBD1,TRBJ2-3,-,TRBV29-1,CSVDPGQGSDTQYF,TGCAGCGTCGACCCGGGACAGGGCTCAGATACGCAGTATTTT
TRBD1,TRBJ1-1,-,TRBV18,CASSPLQGEDTEAFF,TGTGCCAGCTCACCACTACAGGGGGAGGACACTGAAGCTTTCTTT
-,TRBJ1-1,-,TRBV25-1,CASTLTTDLEAFF,TGTGCCAGCACCCTAACGACAGATCTTGAAGCTTTCTTT
TRBD2,TRBJ2-5,once,TRBV28,CASSLGGSQETQYF,TGTGCCAGCAGTTTAGGCGGGAGCCAAGAGACCCAGTACTTC
TRBD2,TRBJ2-1,-,TRBV5-4,CASSLYGGGDEQFF,TGTGCCAGCAGCTTGTATGGGGGAGGGGATGAGCAGTTCTTC
TRBD1,TRBJ2-7,-,TRBV4-3,CASSQDSGGSYEQYF,TGCGCCAGCAGCCAAGACTCAGGGGGCTCCTACGAGCAGTACTTC
-,TRBJ1-3,-,TRBV19,CASSIGFTGNTIYF,TGTGCCAGTAGTATCGGGTTTACCGGAAACACCATATATTTT
TRBD2,TRBJ2-3,-,TRBV13,CASSPGLAPDTQYF,TGTGCCAGCAGCCCGGGACTAGCTCCAGATACGCAGTATTTT
TRBD1,TRBJ1-2,-,TRBV29-1,CSVDPGQGAGGYPF,TGCAGCGTTGATCCGGGACAGGGGGCAGGTGGCTACCCCTTC
TRBD1,TRBJ1-2,-,TRBV7-6,CASSLGQGDGYTF,TGTGCCAGCAGCCTAGGACAGGGGGACGGCTACACCTTC
TRBD2,TRBJ2-7,-,TRBV14,CASSPSLGEGSGASDEQYF,TGTGCCAGCAGCCCCTCCCTGGGGGAGGGGTCGGGAGCTTCGGACGAGCAGTACTTC
-,TRBJ1-5,-,TRBV18,CASSPEEGGGNQPQHF,TGTGCCAGCTCACCAGAGGAGGGCGGGGGCAATCAGCCCCAGCATTTT
TRBD2,TRBJ2-1,-,TRBV4-3,CASRQGLAGEYPYNEQFF,TGCGCCAGCAGGCAGGGACTAGCGGGAGAGTACCCCTACAATGAGCAGTTCTTC
-,TRBJ1-4,-,TRBV6-4,CASSDGSNEKLFF,TGTGCCAGCAGCGACGGGAGTAATGAAAAACTGTTTTTT
TRBD1,TRBJ2-3,-,TRBV4-3,CASSPYTGTGGNTQYF,TGCGCCAGCAGCCCGTATACCGGGACAGGGGGAAATACGCAGTATTTT
-,TRBJ2-3,-,TRBV7-3,CASSFVGGTQYF,TGTGCCAGCAGTTTTGTCGGGGGAACGCAGTATTTT
-,TRBJ2-7,-,TRBV7-9,CASSQRGWDGVGYEQYF,TGTGCCAGCAGCCAGAGGGGGTGGGACGGGGTAGGTTACGAGCAGTACTTC
-,TRBJ2-2,-,TRBV27,CASSFLTGELFF,TGTGCCAGCAGCTTTCTCACCGGGGAGCTGTTTTTT
-,TRBJ1-2,-,TRBV6-1,CASSEADSYSYGYTF,TGTGCCAGCAGTGAAGCCGACAGCTATTCCTATGGCTACACCTTC
-,TRBJ1-2,-,TRBV2,CASSEIKGRNYGYTF,TGTGCCAGCAGTGAGATCAAGGGGAGGAACTATGGCTACACCTTC
-,TRBJ2-3,-,TRBV30,CAWSVSLDPYF,TGTGCCTGGAGTGTGTCACTAGACCCGTATTTT
-,TRBJ1-2,-,TRBV14,CASSQGAGKYGYTF,TGTGCCAGCAGCCAAGGTGCAGGGAAGTATGGCTACACCTTC
-,TRBJ2-7,-,TRBV27,CASSSSGGANYEQYF,TGTGCCAGCAGTTCTTCAGGAGGGGCAAACTACGAGCAGTACTTC
TRBD2,TRBJ2-7,-,TRBV5-4,CASSSASGRNYEQYF,TGTGCCAGCAGCTCCGCTAGCGGAAGGAACTACGAGCAGTACTTC
-,TRBJ1-1,-,TRBV6-5,CATTEGFYTEAFF,TGTGCCACAACAGAGGGTTTTTACACTGAAGCTTTCTTT
-,TRBJ2-7,-,TRBV28,CASTRGASYEQYF,TGTGCCAGCACCCGCGGGGCCTCCTACGAGCAGTACTTC
TRBD2,TRBJ2-1,-,TRBV6-4,CASSDRSGGGRHEQFF,TGTGCCAGCAGTGACCGTTCTGGCGGGGGGCGGCATGAGCAGTTCTTC
-,TRBJ1-5,-,TRBV19,CASSIDPTVNQPQHF,TGTGCCAGTAGTATAGATCCAACAGTCAATCAGCCCCAGCATTTT
TRBD1,TRBJ2-7,-,TRBV19,CATAPTGGIYEQYF,TGTGCCACCGCTCCTACAGGGGGAATTTACGAGCAGTACTTC
TRBD1,TRBJ1-1,-,TRBV28,CASSLWGQGSEAFF,TGTGCCAGCAGTTTATGGGGACAGGGATCTGAAGCTTTCTTT
TRBD1,TRBJ1-6,-,TRBV4-1,CASSPLTGEHNSPLHF,TGCGCCAGCAGCCCGTTGACAGGGGAGCATAATTCACCCCTCCACTTT
TRBD2,TRBJ2-5,-,TRBV6-5,CASSYMRGGLETQYF,TGTGCCAGCAGTTATATGCGGGGGGGCCTAGAGACCCAGTACTTC
TRBD2,TRBJ2-5,few,TRBV4-3,CASSQERGGQETQYF,TGCGCCAGCAGCCAAGAGCGGGGGGGCCAAGAGACCCAGTACTTC
-,TRBJ1-6,-,TRBV4-3,CASSQGQPYNSPLHF,TGCGCCAGCAGCCAAGGGCAACCCTATAATTCACCCCTCCACTTT
TRBD1,TRBJ1-1,-,TRBV5-1,CASTAGQRNTEAFF,TGCGCCAGTACCGCGGGACAGCGGAACACTGAAGCTTTCTTT
TRBD1,TRBJ1-6,-,TRBV7-9,CASSLPGQVNSPLHF,TGTGCCAGCAGCCTCCCGGGACAGGTTAATTCACCCCTCCACTTT
TRBD2,TRBJ2-2,-,TRBV9,CASSAASGTLTGELFF,TGTGCCAGCAGCGCCGCTAGCGGGACTTTGACTGGGGAGCTGTTTTTT
TRBD1,TRBJ2-7,-,TRBV19,CASSPRTGDRYEQYF,TGTGCCAGTAGTCCCCGGACAGGGGACCGGTACGAGCAGTACTTC
-,TRBJ1-1,-,TRBV5-6,CASNRQTLNTEAFF,TGTGCCAGCAATAGACAGACACTAAACACTGAAGCTTTCTTT
TRBD1,TRBJ1-6,-,TRBV7-2,CASSSLSGTDNSPLHF,TGTGCCAGCAGCTCCCTATCCGGGACAGATAATTCACCCCTCCACTTT
-,TRBJ1-2,-,TRBV12-5,CASSDSQSGGGYTF,TGTGCTAGTAGCGACTCCCAATCCGGGGGTGGCTACACCTTC
TRBD2,TRBJ2-1,once,TRBV28,CASSPRLAGGSSYNEQFF,TGTGCCAGCAGCCCCCGACTAGCGGGAGGGAGCTCCTACAATGAGCAGTTCTTC
-,TRBJ2-3,-,TRBV2,CASGHANRDFLTDTQYF,TGTGCCAGCGGTCACGCGAACCGGGACTTCCTCACAGATACGCAGTATTTT